What follows is one T cell receptor beta chain and its context. The sample is drawn from a study of T cells in narcolepsy. TCRdb's table, derived via immunoSEQ multiplex PCR, lists solely in-frame clones and lacks some. Of about 40,000 clones listed, 88% were seen once; the top ten hold roughly 1.2%. The V gene lost 0 bases and the J gene lost 5 bases, with 17 bases spanning the gap. CDR3 size: 16 residues. CDR1 and CDR2 (germline): SGDLS, YYNGEE. This chain links TRBV9 with TRBJ1-2; D perhaps matches TRBD1 (5 bases). The material sequenced was CD45RA- memory CD4+ T cells from PBMCs. The sequence derives from a human donor with narcolepsy. The CDR3 reads CASSVEGIPQGYGYTF. CDR3 in DNA: TGTGCCAGCAGCGTAGAAGGCATCCCTCAGGGATATGGCTACACCTTC.